In this sample, the clone carrying this T cell receptor beta chain turned up once. This entry is derived from a study of Ad26.COV2.S vaccination and SARS-CoV-2 variants. As for treatment: over 15 received Ad26.COV2.S at low or high dose, single or two shots; roughly five received placebo; per-sample allocation not given. Specimens were obtained on day 63 following the first vaccine or placebo injection. Libraries were prepared by immunoSEQ multiplex PCR; TCRdb keeps only in-frame clonotypes and omits some of them. This table holds about 680,000 clones, 89% found once. The CDR3 is 15 amino acids. The germline V gene has CDR1 MNHEY and CDR2 SVGEGT. V lost 2 bases, J lost 0 bases, and 7 bases lay in between.

The sample consisted of peripheral blood, taken in a trial of Ad26.COV2.S vaccine versus placebo. The TCR originated in a person aged 18 to 59 who received the Ad26.COV2.S COVID-19 vaccine or a placebo. This sequence joins TRBV6-2 or TRBV6-3 and TRBJ1-4; D uncertain. CDR3 bases: TGTGCCAGCAGTTACGACCCCTCAACTAATGAAAAACTGTTTTTT. It encodes CASSYDPSTNEKLFF.